A single sample is the source of the 12 T cell receptor beta chains below, sequenced in a study of control samples from healthy donors and cancer patients. TCRdb's copy holds only in-frame clones and misses some; the assay was immunoSEQ multiplex PCR. Found here are around 170,000 clones, around 87% of them singletons; the top ten hold 1.3% to 1.5%. The sequenced sample consisted of blood. The source is a woman between 50 and 59 years old in good health.

CDR3 in DNA: TGTGCCCTTGGGGGAAGTCAAAACTACGAGCAGTACTTC. This translates into CALGGSQNYEQYF. This rearrangement joins TRBV28 to TRBJ2-7, with D tentatively TRBD1 or TRBD2 (5 bases each). V lost 11 bases and J 3 bases, leaving 17 bases between the germline ends. Germline V gene sequence: CDR1 MDHEN, CDR2 SYDVKM. The CDR3 is 13 amino acids.

This chain uses TRBV15 with TRBJ2-7, with a tentative D call TRBD2 (7 bases). The CDR3 is 16 residues long. The V gene's germline CDR1 is LNHNV and CDR2 YYDKDF (reference sequence). V lost 0 bases to trimming and J lost 2 bases, with 14 bases between them. The CDR3 is CATSRDRQGGAYEQYF. The CDR3 nucleotides read TGTGCCACCAGCAGAGATAGACAAGGGGGGGCCTACGAGCAGTACTTC. The whole variable domain, filled in from reference TRBV15 and TRBJ2-7, reads DAMVIQNPRYQVTQFGKPVTLSCSQTLNHNVMYWYQQKSSQAPKLLFHYYDKDFNNEADTPDNFQSRRPNTSFCFLDIRSPGLGDTAMYLCATSRDRQGGAYEQYFGPGTRLTVT.

J is TRBJ2-5 and V is TRBV9; the match to TRBD2 covers 10 bases. CDR3 length: 15 residues. V lost 0 bases, J lost 5 bases, and 4 bases stayed unmatched. Germline CDR1 SGDLS, CDR2 YYNGEE. CDR3 residues: CASSVGAGGFETQYF. CDR3 DNA sequence: TGTGCCAGCAGCGTAGGAGCGGGAGGGTTCGAGACCCAGTACTTC.

The chain couples TRBV4-3 to TRBJ1-4, with 7 bases matching TRBD1. Losses at the gene ends were 0 bases for V and 11 bases for J; bases not matched to a gene: 3. The CDR3 runs 13 residues. CDR1 LGHNA and CDR2 YSLEER come from the germline V gene. In DNA form, the CDR3 reads TGCGCCAGCAGCCAAGAAAGGGGGCTGAAACTGTTTTTT. Translated: CASSQERGLKLFF.

The V and J genes are TRBV6-6 and TRBJ2-2; D unclear. There are 17 residues in the CDR3. Germline lookup yields CDR1 MNHNY and CDR2 SVGAGI (reference sequence). The V and J ends lost 5 bases and 7 bases respectively, with 23 bases between them. The CDR3 here is CASSLPTMLGVGGELFF. The CDR3, as DNA: TGTGCCAGCAGTCTCCCGACAATGTTAGGAGTTGGCGGGGAGCTGTTTTTT.

This chain joins TRBV21-1 and TRBJ2-7. TRBV21-1 is recorded as a pseudogene. This CDR3 spans 10 amino acids. The CDR3 DNA reads as TGTGCCAGCAGCTTCTACGAGCAGTACTTC. It is translated as CASSFYEQYF.

The V call is TRBV5-4, the J call TRBJ1-6; D gene ambiguous. The germline V and J ends were trimmed by 0 bases and 6 bases, with 13 bases remaining between them. The CDR3 is 16 amino acids. Germline V gene lookup returns CDR1 SGHNT and CDR2 YYREEE (reference sequence). This chain's CDR3 is CASSLASSGVNSPLHF. CDR3 DNA: TGTGCCAGCAGCTTGGCTTCCTCAGGAGTTAATTCACCCCTCCACTTT.

The V call is TRBV5-6, the J call TRBJ2-3; 7 nucleotides match TRBD2. In germline, CDR1 is SGHDT, CDR2 YYEEEE. V lost 5 bases and J lost 2; bases outside the gene matches: 17. The CDR3 has 18 residues. The CDR3 loop reads CASRLMIGGVPHTDTQYF. The CDR3 DNA is TGTGCCAGCAGACTTATGATTGGGGGGGTTCCACACACAGATACGCAGTATTTT.

This chain links TRBV9 with TRBJ2-2, with 8 positions matching TRBD1. Germline V gene lookup returns CDR1 SGDLS and CDR2 YYNGEE. V was pared by 8 bases and J by 2 bases, with 5 bases of the junction left unmatched. The CDR3 has 14 residues. Here the CDR3 reads CARWDRINTGELFF. DNA for the CDR3: TGTGCCAGATGGGACAGGATAAACACCGGGGAGCTGTTTTTT.

This chain joins TRBV7-3 and TRBJ2-1, with TRBD1 as a possible D gene (5 bases). V was trimmed by 6 bases and J by 9 bases, leaving 15 bases between them. The CDR3 is made up of 13 amino acids. Germline loops: CDR1 SGHTA, CDR2 FQGTGA. The DNA for the CDR3 is TGTGCCAGCAGTCAAGAGCAGGGCCTTGAGCAGTTCTTC. Protein sequence: CASSQEQGLEQFF.

V usage is TRBV5-1 and J usage is TRBJ1-1, with TRBD1 as a possible D gene (6 bases). The CDR3 contains 15 residues. Germline CDR1 is SGHRS and CDR2 is YFSETQ. Trimming removed 3 bases at V and 0 bases at J, with 12 bases between. The CDR3 loop is CASSSPRGMNTEAFF. CDR3 DNA: TGCGCCAGCAGCTCTCCCAGGGGAATGAACACTGAAGCTTTCTTT.

CDR3 protein: CSAQMVETQYF. The CDR3 coding sequence is TGCAGCGCCCAAATGGTGGAGACCCAGTACTTC. J is TRBJ2-5 and V is TRBV29-1, with D unresolved. CDR3 length: 11 residues. The V end lost 7 bases, the J end lost 5 bases, and 11 bases lay between the germline ends. Germline CDR1 reads SQVTM; CDR2 reads ANQGSEA.